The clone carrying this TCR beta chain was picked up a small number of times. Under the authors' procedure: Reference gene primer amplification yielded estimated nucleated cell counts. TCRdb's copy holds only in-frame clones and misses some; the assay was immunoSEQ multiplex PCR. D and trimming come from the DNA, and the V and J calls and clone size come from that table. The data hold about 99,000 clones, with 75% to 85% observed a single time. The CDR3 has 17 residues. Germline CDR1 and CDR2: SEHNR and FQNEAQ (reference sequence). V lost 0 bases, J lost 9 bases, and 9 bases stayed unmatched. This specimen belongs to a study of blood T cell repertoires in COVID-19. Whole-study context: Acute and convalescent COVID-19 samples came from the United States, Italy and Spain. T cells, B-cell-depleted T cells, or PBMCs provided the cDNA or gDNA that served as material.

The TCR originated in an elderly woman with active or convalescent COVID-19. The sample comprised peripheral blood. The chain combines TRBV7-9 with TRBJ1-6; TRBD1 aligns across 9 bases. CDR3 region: CASSLASGTGNRSPLHF. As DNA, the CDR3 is TGTGCCAGCAGCTTAGCGTCAGGGACAGGGAATCGTTCACCCCTCCACTTT.